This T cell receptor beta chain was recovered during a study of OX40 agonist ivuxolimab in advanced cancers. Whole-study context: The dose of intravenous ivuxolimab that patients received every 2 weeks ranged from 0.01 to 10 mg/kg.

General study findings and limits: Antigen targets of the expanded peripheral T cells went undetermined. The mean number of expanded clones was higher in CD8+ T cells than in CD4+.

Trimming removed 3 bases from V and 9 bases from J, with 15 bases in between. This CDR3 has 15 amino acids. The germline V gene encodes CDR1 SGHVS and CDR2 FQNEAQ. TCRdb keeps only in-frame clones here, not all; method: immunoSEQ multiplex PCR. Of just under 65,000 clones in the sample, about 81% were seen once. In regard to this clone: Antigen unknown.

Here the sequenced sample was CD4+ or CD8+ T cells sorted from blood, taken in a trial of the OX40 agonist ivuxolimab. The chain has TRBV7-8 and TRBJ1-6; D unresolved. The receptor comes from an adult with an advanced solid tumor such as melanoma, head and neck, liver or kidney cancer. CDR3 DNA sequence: TGTGCCAGCAGCTTGTCAGGTCATAACGTTTCACCCCTCCACTTT. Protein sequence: CASSLSGHNVSPLHF.